Presented here are 20 T cell receptor beta chains from one specimen sequenced in a study of blood T cell repertoires in COVID-19. The method was immunoSEQ multiplex PCR; TCRdb's version includes in-frame clones alone and lacks a portion of them. This sample has 200,000 to 250,000 clones; 82% occur once, and the top ten carry over 7%. The sequencing sample was made of peripheral blood. The receptors come from an elderly woman with COVID-19, enrolled during active disease.

The chain is built from TRBV5-4 and TRBJ1-2; TRBD1 is a possible D gene (5 bases). CDR3 size: 15 residues. V lost 6 bases and J lost 3, with 18 bases in between. The germline V gene has CDR1 SGHNT and CDR2 YYREEE (reference sequence). The chain's CDR3 is CASTVKTGEYYGYTF. The CDR3 DNA reads as TGTGCCAGCACCGTTAAAACAGGTGAATACTATGGCTACACCTTC.

This rearrangement joins TRBV7-9 to TRBJ1-6; D ambiguous. This CDR3 region has 17 residues. Per germline, CDR1 SEHNR and CDR2 FQNEAQ (reference sequence). V shed 2 bases and J shed 6 bases, with 17 bases lying between them. CDR3 sequence (DNA): TGTGCCAGCAGCTTACCAGTAGTCCAAAGCGGTAATTCACCCCTCCACTTT. Translated: CASSLPVVQSGNSPLHF.

Details on this clone: The junction differs from germline at one of its ends, possibly a read error. The chain carries TRBV29-1 and TRBJ2-1; D is unclear. The CDR3 loop spans 13 amino acids. Germline CDR1 reads SQVTM; CDR2 reads ANQGSEA. This CDR3 reads CSVEDWLDRLPVF. CDR3 bases: TGCAGCGTTGAAGACTGGCTAGACCGGCTACCGGTCTTC.

This clone occurred many times. The gene calls are TRBV24-1 and TRBJ2-4; D perhaps matches TRBD1 (6 bases). This CDR3 is 15 amino acids long. The V gene's germline CDR1 is KGHDR and CDR2 SFDVKD. V was clipped by 0 bases and J by 8 bases, with 13 bases between them. The CDR3 DNA sequence: TGTGCCACCAGTGATTTGCGCAGGGGCCGGGACATTCAGTACTTC. This translates into CATSDLRRGRDIQYF.

This clone was seen a handful of times. The gene calls are TRBV18 and TRBJ2-7; 10 positions agree with TRBD2. The CDR3 spans 13 residues. The ends lost 3 bases at V and 7 bases at J; junction bases unmatched: 3. The germline CDR1 and CDR2 sequences are KGHSH and LQKENI. The CDR3 region has the DNA TGTGCCAGCTCACCCACGACTAGCGGGGAGCAGTACTTC. Its protein product is CASSPTTSGEQYF.

J is TRBJ1-5 and V is TRBV3-1 (or the pseudogene TRBV3-2); tentative D call: TRBD1 (5 bases). The CDR3 contains 12 residues. The V and J ends lost 1 base and 9 bases respectively, with 7 bases between them. CDR1 is LGHDT and CDR2 is YNNKEL in the germline V gene (reference sequence). This CDR3 reads CASSQGGGPQHF. The DNA of the CDR3 is TGTGCCAGCAGCCAAGGGGGGGGGCCCCAGCATTTT.

This clone has only one observation. The CDR3 coding sequence is TGTGCCAGCACCTCGGACAGGGGCTCCTACGAGCAGTACTTC. Amino acids: CASTSDRGSYEQYF. The V and J genes are TRBV25-1 and TRBJ2-7, with 9 bases lining up with TRBD1. The trim removed 7 bases at V and 0 bases at J, leaving 4 bases unmatched. The CDR3 length is 14 residues. Germline V gene lookup returns CDR1 MGHDK and CDR2 SYGVNS.

This chain joins TRBV7-9 and TRBJ1-2, with a tentative D call TRBD1 (6 bases). The CDR3 has 16 residues. Germline CDR1 reads SEHNR; CDR2 reads FQNEAQ (reference sequence). Trimming took 3 bases from V and 0 from J, leaving 14 bases between them. This CDR3 is CASSLGTLPSNYGYTF. The CDR3 DNA is TGTGCCAGCAGCTTGGGGACACTTCCATCTAACTATGGCTACACCTTC.

The table lists this clone with a few counts. The chain carries TRBV4-1 and TRBJ1-5; 9 bases match TRBD1. Unmatched junction bases numbered 7, after V lost 0 bases and J lost 4 bases. The V gene's germline CDR1 is MGHRA and CDR2 YSYEKL. This CDR3 is built from 17 residues. This CDR3 reads CASSQEGTGLTNQPQHF. CDR3 nucleotide sequence: TGCGCCAGCAGCCAAGAGGGGACAGGGCTCACGAATCAGCCCCAGCATTTT.

The chain employs TRBV2 and TRBJ2-7; the D gene is possibly TRBD2 (5 bases). Germline assignment: CDR1 SNHLY and CDR2 FYNNEI. The CDR3 sequence is 12 residues long. The V end was cut by 4 bases, the J end by 6 bases, with 10 bases between. The CDR3 bases are TGTGCCAGCAGTGTTTCCGGGGTCGAGCAGTACTTC. Translated, it gives CASSVSGVEQYF.

V usage is TRBV5-8 and J usage is TRBJ2-3, with D possibly matching TRBD1 (6 bases). Germline lookup yields CDR1 SGHTS and CDR2 YDEGEE. The CDR3 extends over 15 amino acids. Trimming removed 1 base at V and 6 bases at J, with 15 bases between. CDR3 region: CASSLRDKERDTQYF. CDR3 coding DNA: TGTGCCAGCAGCTTGAGGGACAAAGAGAGGGATACGCAGTATTTT.

The chain recombines TRBV10-3 with TRBJ2-3, with 9 bases matching TRBD2. CDR1 and CDR2 (germline): ENHRY, SYGVKD. With V trimmed by 11 bases and J by 1 base, 4 bases remained unmatched. The CDR3 consists of 13 residues. CDR3 DNA: TGTGCCTCCAAGCGGGAGGGCACAGATACGCAGTATTTT. This translates into CASKREGTDTQYF.

The J gene is TRBJ2-1, the V gene TRBV18; 8 bases are shared with TRBD2. Germline values: CDR1 KGHSH, CDR2 LQKENI. The CDR3 length is 16 residues. With 1 base clipped from V and 8 bases from J, the junction kept 10 bases outside the gene matches. This CDR3 is CASSPLLAEYFYEQFF. In DNA, the CDR3 is TGTGCCAGCTCACCACTACTAGCGGAATATTTCTATGAGCAGTTCTTC.

The V gene is TRBV4-1, the J gene TRBJ2-5; D may be TRBD2 (6 bases). CDR1 is MGHRA and CDR2 is YSYEKL in the germline V gene. This CDR3 is built from 13 residues. The V end was cut by 4 bases, the J end by 5 bases, with 11 bases between. The CDR3 DNA reads as TGCGCCAGCAGCCTTACTGGGGGGGAGACCCAGTACTTC. Protein sequence: CASSLTGGETQYF.

The chain has TRBV28 and TRBJ1-2, with 7 bases lining up with TRBD1. The CDR3 extends over 13 amino acids. Trimming at V came to 6 bases and at J to 8 bases, leaving 9 bases not matched to a gene. Germline CDR1 MDHEN, CDR2 SYDVKM. In DNA form, the CDR3 reads TGTGCCAGCAGCCAAGCCCCAGGGGGAGGCTACACCTTC. The encoded protein is CASSQAPGGGYTF.

The chain has TRBV7-2 and TRBJ2-1; 10 nucleotides line up with TRBD1. The V segment lost 4 bases and the J segment 4 bases; nucleotides outside the gene matches: 4. There are 15 residues in the CDR3. The V gene's germline CDR1 is SGHTA and CDR2 FQGNSA. This CDR3 is CASSYQGQGYNEQFF. CDR3 in DNA: TGTGCCAGCAGCTATCAGGGACAGGGGTACAATGAGCAGTTCTTC.

The V call is TRBV15, the J call TRBJ1-4; 8 nucleotides match TRBD1. The CDR3 has 13 residues. The germline CDR1 and CDR2 sequences are LNHNV and YYDKDF (reference sequence). V trimming: 5 bases; J trimming: 8 bases; junction bases outside the gene matches: 4. This chain's CDR3 is CATSWGQAEKLFF. As DNA, the CDR3 is TGTGCCACCAGCTGGGGACAGGCGGAAAAACTGTTTTTT. Drawing the rest from reference TRBV15 and TRBJ1-4, the complete variable domain is DAMVIQNPRYQVTQFGKPVTLSCSQTLNHNVMYWYQQKSSQAPKLLFHYYDKDFNNEADTPDNFQSRRPNTSFCFLDIRSPGLGDTAMYLCATSWGQAEKLFFGSGTQLSVL.

The rearrangement uses TRBV18 and TRBJ2-5, with a possible D match to TRBD2 (5 bases). V lost 8 bases and J 1 base, leaving 11 bases between the germline ends. The germline gives CDR1 KGHSH, CDR2 LQKENI. The CDR3 extends over 13 amino acids. CDR3 sequence reads: CASRSGVQETQYF. CDR3 DNA: TGTGCCAGCCGCTCCGGGGTCCAAGAGACCCAGTACTTC.

The chain is built from TRBV28 and TRBJ1-2, with 8 bases that match TRBD1. Trimming cost V 7 bases and J 3 bases; bases outside gene matches: 7. From germline, CDR1 is MDHEN and CDR2 SYDVKM. This CDR3 has 14 residues. The CDR3 region is CASTRDRRYYGYTF. CDR3 DNA: TGTGCCAGCACCCGGGACAGGCGTTACTATGGCTACACCTTC.

The V and J genes are TRBV12-5 and TRBJ1-2, with D possibly matching TRBD1 (6 bases). Between the trimmed V and J ends, which lost 4 bases and 8 bases, there was a span of 17 bases. The CDR3 runs 14 residues. Germline values: CDR1 LGHNT, CDR2 FRNRAP. The CDR3 protein is CASGSFRGAEGYTF. In DNA, the CDR3 is TGTGCTAGTGGTTCATTCAGGGGAGCGGAGGGCTACACCTTC.